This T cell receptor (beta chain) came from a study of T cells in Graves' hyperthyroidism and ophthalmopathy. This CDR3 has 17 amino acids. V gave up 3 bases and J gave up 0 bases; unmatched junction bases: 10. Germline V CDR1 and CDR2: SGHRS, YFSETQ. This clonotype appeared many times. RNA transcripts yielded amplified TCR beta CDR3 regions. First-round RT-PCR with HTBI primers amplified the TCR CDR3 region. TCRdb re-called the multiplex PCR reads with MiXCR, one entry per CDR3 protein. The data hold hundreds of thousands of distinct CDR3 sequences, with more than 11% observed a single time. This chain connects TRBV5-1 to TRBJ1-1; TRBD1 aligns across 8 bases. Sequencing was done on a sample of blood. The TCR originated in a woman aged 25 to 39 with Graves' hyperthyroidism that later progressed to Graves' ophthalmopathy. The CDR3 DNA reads TGCGCCAGCAGCTGGAAAGACAGGGGCACCATGAACACTGAAGCTTTCTTT. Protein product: CASSWKDRGTMNTEAFF.